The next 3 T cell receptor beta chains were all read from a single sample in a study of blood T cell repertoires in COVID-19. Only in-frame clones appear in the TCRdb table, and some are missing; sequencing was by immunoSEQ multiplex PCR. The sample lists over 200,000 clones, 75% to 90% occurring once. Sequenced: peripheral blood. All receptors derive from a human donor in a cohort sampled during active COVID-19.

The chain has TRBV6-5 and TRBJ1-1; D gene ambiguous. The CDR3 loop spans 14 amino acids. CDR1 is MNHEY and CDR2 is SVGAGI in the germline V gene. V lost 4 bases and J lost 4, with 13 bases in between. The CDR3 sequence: CASSSSVRFTEAFF. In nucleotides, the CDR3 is TGTGCCAGCAGTTCATCAGTCAGGTTCACTGAAGCTTTCTTT.

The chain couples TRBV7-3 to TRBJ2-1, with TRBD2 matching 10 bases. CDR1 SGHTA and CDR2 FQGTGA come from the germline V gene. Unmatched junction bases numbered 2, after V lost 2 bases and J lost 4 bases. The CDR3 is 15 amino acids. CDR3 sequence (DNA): TGTGCCAGCAGCTTAGGGACTAGCGAGTACAATGAGCAGTTCTTC. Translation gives CASSLGTSEYNEQFF.

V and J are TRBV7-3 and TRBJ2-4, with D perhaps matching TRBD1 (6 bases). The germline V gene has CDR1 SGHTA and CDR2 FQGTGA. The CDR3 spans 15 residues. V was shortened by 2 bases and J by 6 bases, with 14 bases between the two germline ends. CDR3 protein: CASSLAQGRGNIQYF. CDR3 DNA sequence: TGTGCCAGCAGCTTAGCGCAGGGGCGAGGAAACATTCAGTACTTC.